Shown below are 17 T cell receptor beta chains from a single sample sequenced in a study of glioma-infiltrating T cells. Amplification of TCR alpha and beta CDR3 regions from RNA used iRepertoire nested multiplex PCR. A single record per CDR3 protein comes from TCRdb applying MiXCR to the multiplex PCR reads. The sample lists around 90,000 distinct CDR3 sequences; about 37% were seen once. Sequences were obtained from glioma tissue, nonneoplastic brain tissue, or PBMCs (not recorded which). These receptors came from a human donor with low-grade glioma or glioblastoma, undergoing nonglioma brain surgery, or in good health (not recorded which).

In this sample, this clonotype turned up many times. The chain is built from TRBV6-1 and TRBJ1-2, with 7 bases lining up with TRBD1. CDR3 length equals 13 residues. The V gene's germline CDR1 is MNHNS and CDR2 SASEGT. V shed 4 bases, J shed 8 bases, and the junction held 7 bases outside the gene matches. The CDR3 coding sequence is TGTGCCAGCAGTGCTCCCACAGGGGCCGGCTACACCTTC. Encoded protein: CASSAPTGAGYTF.

A word on this clonotype: Given a much more abundant clone one base away, this may be a read error. The final CDR3 position lacks the conserved phenylalanine or tryptophan, pointing to a likely read error. The chain has TRBV19 and TRBJ1-1; tentative D call: TRBD1 (5 bases). Germline CDR1 LNHDA, CDR2 SQIVND (reference sequence). This CDR3 is 13 amino acids long. V gave up 4 bases and J gave up 4 bases, with 10 bases separating them. CDR3 bases: TGTGCCAGTAGTAATGGTGGGGGCACTGAAGCTTTCTTA. Translated: CASSNGGGTEAFL.

This clonotype was seen many times. The gene calls are TRBV2 and TRBJ1-2, with a weak D call TRBD1 (6 bases). V was cut by 6 bases and J by 8 bases, with 10 bases left in between. The CDR3 totals 11 residues. CDR1 is SNHLY and CDR2 is FYNNEI in the germline V gene. CDR3 residues: CASRQGWGYTF. CDR3 nucleotide sequence: TGTGCCAGCAGACAGGGTTGGGGCTACACCTTC.

This clonotype was detected once. The gene calls are TRBV15 and TRBJ1-6; D is undetermined. The CDR3 loop spans 13 amino acids. Germline CDR1 reads LNHNV; CDR2 reads YYDKDF (reference sequence). V was shortened by 1 base and J by 11 bases, with 9 bases between the two germline ends. This CDR3 reads CATSRVWDTPLHF. The CDR3 bases are TGTGCCACCAGCAGAGTGTGGGATACACCCCTCCACTTT.

The chain couples TRBV6-2 or TRBV6-3 to TRBJ2-1, with TRBD2 matching 11 bases. The germline gives CDR1 MNHEY, CDR2 SVGEGT. The CDR3 has 18 residues. V lost 6 bases and J lost 4; bases outside the gene matches: 14. Here the CDR3 reads CASRSRSPGLAAYNEQFF. CDR3 DNA sequence: TGTGCCAGCAGGTCCCGCTCCCCGGGACTAGCGGCATACAATGAGCAGTTCTTC.

Ten or more counts support this clonotype. The V call is TRBV5-4, the J call TRBJ2-1; no firm D call. V lost 4 bases and J lost 8, with 13 bases in between. The germline CDR1 and CDR2 sequences are SGHNT and YYREEE (reference sequence). There are 13 residues in the CDR3. The CDR3 is CASSDTPSHEQFF. CDR3 nucleotide sequence: TGTGCCAGCAGCGACACCCCGTCCCATGAGCAGTTCTTC.

In regard to this clonotype: A much larger clone lies a single base off, so this may be a read error. The CDR3 does not end in the conserved phenylalanine or tryptophan, so this is likely a read error. The rearrangement links TRBV14 to TRBJ2-1, with TRBD1 as a possible D gene (5 bases). This CDR3 is 11 amino acids long. Germline V gives CDR1 SGHDN, CDR2 FVKESK. V lost 3 bases, J lost 9 bases, and 6 bases lay in between. CDR3 protein: CASSQGLEQFL. DNA of the CDR3: TGTGCCAGCAGCCAGGGGCTTGAGCAGTTCTTA.

This clonotype came up once. The rearrangement uses TRBV3-1 and TRBJ2-7; no definite D call. Trimming left V 1 base short and J 7 bases short, with 17 bases between. CDR1 is LGHDT, CDR2 YNNKEL, per germline (reference sequence). The CDR3 covers 15 residues. Here the CDR3 reads CASSQGSKYPEEQYF. The CDR3 bases are TGTGCCAGCAGCCAAGGTTCCAAGTATCCTGAGGAGCAGTACTTC.

As to this clonotype: The CDR3 does not close with the conserved phenylalanine or tryptophan, likely indicating a read error. The V gene is TRBV7-2, the J gene TRBJ2-3, with 10 positions matching TRBD2. The CDR3 length is 19 residues. Germline V gene lookup returns CDR1 SGHTA and CDR2 FQGNSA. V trimming: 3 bases; J trimming: 5 bases; junction bases outside the gene matches: 17. The chain's CDR3 is CASSLGGAGGPIGRDTQYL. In nucleotides, the CDR3 is TGTGCCAGCAGCTTGGGGGGAGCGGGAGGGCCGATAGGCAGAGATACGCAGTATCTT.

The chain recombines TRBV20-1 with TRBJ2-5; D not resolved. Germline CDR1 is DFQATT and CDR2 is SNEGSKA (reference sequence). Trimming removed 3 bases at V and 5 bases at J, with 13 bases between. The CDR3 runs to 13 residues. The CDR3 loop is CSARSQHTETQYF. CDR3 DNA sequence: TGCAGTGCTAGGTCCCAACATACCGAGACCCAGTACTTC.

This clonotype was observed many times. The chain carries TRBV3-1 and TRBJ1-6; D is undetermined. Germline values: CDR1 LGHDT, CDR2 YNNKEL (reference sequence). Trimming stripped 4 bases from V and 11 bases from J, with 15 bases between. The CDR3 contains 14 residues. For the CDR3, the DNA is TGTGCCAGCAGCCCCCCTCTGACGGGAACACCCCTCCACTTT. Translated, it gives CASSPPLTGTPLHF.

There are many counts of this clonotype. The chain couples TRBV19 to TRBJ2-7, with D uncertain. CDR3 size: 12 residues. Germline-derived CDR1 and CDR2 are LNHDA and SQIVND (reference sequence). V lost 3 bases, J lost 6 bases, and 9 bases lay in between. The CDR3, as DNA: TGTGCCAGTAGTATCGGATCTAGCGAGCAGTACTTC. Amino acids: CASSIGSSEQYF.

Regarding this clonotype: A much larger clone is a single base away; this may be a read error. The chain uses TRBV19 and TRBJ2-4; perhaps TRBD1 as D (6 bases). The CDR3 contains 16 residues. Germline V gene lookup returns CDR1 LNHDA and CDR2 SQIVND (reference sequence). CDR3 in amino acids: CASSIDTTQGRNIHYF. Here the CDR3 DNA reads TGTGCCAGTAGTATAGATACCACCCAGGGGAGAAACATTCATTACTTC.

Many counts were recorded for this clonotype. The chain joins TRBV6-2 or TRBV6-3 to TRBJ2-2, with D tentatively TRBD1 or TRBD2 (6 bases each). CDR3 size: 13 residues. Trimming pared 10 bases from V and 1 base from J, leaving 10 bases between. CDR1 MNHEY and CDR2 SVGEGT come from the germline V gene. CDR3 sequence (DNA): TGTGCCATCGGGGGCGGGAACACCGGGGAGCTGTTTTTT. This codes for CAIGGGNTGELFF.

At least ten counts were recorded for this clonotype. The chain recombines TRBV6-2 or TRBV6-3 with TRBJ2-1; 9 nucleotides line up with TRBD2. The CDR3 totals 14 residues. The V and J ends lost 7 bases and 6 bases, in that order; junction bases with no gene match: 7. CDR1 is MNHEY, CDR2 SVGEGT, per germline. The CDR3 loop is CASTLETSGNEQFF. DNA of the CDR3: TGTGCCAGCACCCTCGAGACTAGCGGCAATGAGCAGTTCTTC.

This clonotype has at least ten counts. The rearrangement uses TRBV7-9 and TRBJ2-1; D may be TRBD1 or TRBD2 (5 bases each). Trimming shortened V by 5 bases and J by 1 base, and 18 bases separated the two germline ends. The CDR3 runs 17 residues. CDR1 and CDR2 (germline): SEHNR, FQNEAQ (reference sequence). The CDR3 protein is CASSRPSIGGSYNEQFF. Written as DNA, the CDR3 is TGTGCCAGCAGCCGGCCGTCAATTGGGGGATCCTACAATGAGCAGTTCTTC.

Worth noting for this clonotype: A single base separates this from a much larger clone, so it may be a read error. Given the absence of the conserved phenylalanine or tryptophan at the CDR3 end, a read error is likely. This chain uses TRBV29-1 with TRBJ2-7, with TRBD2 as a possible D gene (6 bases). There are 13 residues in the CDR3. The V end was cut by 4 bases, the J end by 0 bases, with 10 bases between. The germline V gene has CDR1 SQVTM and CDR2 ANQGSEA. The CDR3 DNA reads TGCAGCGTTGCCGGCGGGATCTCCTACGAGCAGTACTGC. Protein: CSVAGGISYEQYC.